Listed below are T cell receptor beta chains from one sample, sequenced in a study of neurological immune-mediated disorders. TCRdb redid the calling of the 5' RACE reads with MiXCR, one entry per CDR3 protein. The sample lists roughly 70,000 distinct CDR3 sequences; less than 5.5% were seen once. Source material: PBMCs. The receptors stem from a woman in her 30s with multiple sclerosis. Both conserved end residues are part of each CDR3. Fields, in order: V gene, D gene, J gene, clone size, CDR3 DNA, CDR3 protein. A D gene is named only where the DNA matches it firmly. Clone size is not always given. Where it is, it says once, few, many or a class for expanded clones.

TRBV20-1	TRBD1	TRBJ2-2	many	TGCAGCGCCCCATCCCCGGGACAGGGCGGCGGGGAGCTGTTTTTT	CSAPSPGQGGGELFF
TRBV6-5	.	TRBJ1-1	many	TGTGCCAGCAGTTATAGGGGTGCGGCCACTGAAGCTTTCTTT	CASSYRGAATEAFF
TRBV5-1	TRBD2	TRBJ2-7	many	TGCGCCAGCAGCTTCCGGGGGGATCGCTCCTACGAGCAGTACTTC	CASSFRGDRSYEQYF
TRBV20-1	.	TRBJ2-1	many	TGCAGTGCTAGGACAGAGACCATGAATGAGCAGTTCTTC	CSARTETMNEQFF
TRBV7-3	.	TRBJ2-6	.	TGTGCCAGCAGCTTAATGACGGGGGGGGCCAACGTCCTGACTTTC	CASSLMTGGANVLTF
TRBV20-1	TRBD1	TRBJ1-6	many	TGCAGTGCTAGTGAATTAGGGACAGACAATTCACCCCTCCACTTT	CSASELGTDNSPLHF
TRBV6-6	.	TRBJ1-1	few	TGTGCCAGCACCGGACAGAGTTTGAACACTGAAGCTTTCTTT	CASTGQSLNTEAFF
TRBV20-1	TRBD2	TRBJ2-7	many	TGCAGTGCCAGTTCGACTAGCGGCTACGAGCAGTACTTC	CSASSTSGYEQYF
TRBV5-1	TRBD1	TRBJ1-1	many	TGCGCCAGCAGCTTCGGACAGGAGAACACTGAAGCTTTCTTT	CASSFGQENTEAFF
TRBV5-1	.	TRBJ2-5	many	TGCGCCAGCAGCCCGCGGTCGGAGACCCAGTACTTC	CASSPRSETQYF
TRBV6-5	.	TRBJ2-7	many	TGTGCCAGCAGTTCCCCCGGGGCGGGTTGGGAGCAGTACTTC	CASSSPGAGWEQYF
TRBV3-1	.	TRBJ1-1	many	TGTGCCAGCAGCCAGACCGCTAGGAACACTGAAGCTTTCTTT	CASSQTARNTEAFF
TRBV27	.	TRBJ2-5	many	TGTGCCAGCAGTTTTGGGGGCCAAGAGACCCAGTACTTC	CASSFGGQETQYF
TRBV20-1	.	TRBJ2-5	many	TGCAGTGCTACCAGCACCTATCAAGAGACCCAGTACTTC	CSATSTYQETQYF
TRBV7-6	.	TRBJ2-2	many	TGTGCCAGCAGCGACTTCGAGATGGGGGAGCTGTTTTTT	CASSDFEMGELFF
TRBV20-1	TRBD2	TRBJ2-7	.	TGCAGTGCTCTAGCGGGGAGGTCCTACGAGCAGTACTTC	CSALAGRSYEQYF
TRBV20-1	TRBD1	TRBJ1-1	few	TGCAGTGCTAGAGACGGGACAGGGGGGTACTCTGAAGCTTTCTTT	CSARDGTGGYSEAFF